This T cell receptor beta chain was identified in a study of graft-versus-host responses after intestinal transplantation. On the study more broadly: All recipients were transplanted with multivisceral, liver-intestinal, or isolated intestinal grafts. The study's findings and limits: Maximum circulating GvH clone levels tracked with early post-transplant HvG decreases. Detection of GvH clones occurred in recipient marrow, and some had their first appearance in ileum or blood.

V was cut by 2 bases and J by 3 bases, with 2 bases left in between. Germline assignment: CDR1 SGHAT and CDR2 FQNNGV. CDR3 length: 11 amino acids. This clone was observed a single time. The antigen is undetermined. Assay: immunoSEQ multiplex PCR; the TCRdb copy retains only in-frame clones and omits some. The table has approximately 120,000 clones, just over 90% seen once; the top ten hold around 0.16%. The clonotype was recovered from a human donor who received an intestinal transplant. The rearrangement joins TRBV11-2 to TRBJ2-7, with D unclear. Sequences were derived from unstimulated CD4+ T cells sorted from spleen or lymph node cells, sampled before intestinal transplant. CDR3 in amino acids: CASSLFYEQYF. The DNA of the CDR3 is TGTGCCAGCAGCTTATTCTACGAGCAGTACTTC.